These T cell receptor beta chains were read from a single sample in a study of CD8 T cells in ankylosing spondylitis. TCRdb passed the 5' RACE reads through MiXCR, listing each CDR3 protein once. The data contain 200,000 to 250,000 distinct CDR3 sequences, 20% to 30% of them singletons. The sequencing sample was made of blood, either unsorted or a sorted T cell fraction (not recorded which). Source of these receptors: a male donor with ankylosing spondylitis or in good health (not recorded which). Each CDR3 is given with its conserved first and last residue. D genes are given only for firm matches. Part of the rows lack a size; the others show once, few, many or a class for expanded clones.

j_gene	abundance	v_gene	d_gene	CDR3nt	CDR3aa
TRBJ2-7	few	TRBV7-2	TRBD2	TGTGCCAGCAGCCGGATAGCGGGAGGGGGGTCGCAGTACTTC	CASSRIAGGGSQYF
TRBJ2-7	NA	TRBV11-1	TRBD2	TGTGCCAGCAGCTTAATAGGGAAAGGACTAGCGGGATGGGGCTCCTACGAGCAGTACTTC	CASSLIGKGLAGWGSYEQYF
TRBJ2-7	many	TRBV12-3/TRBV12-4	NA	TGTGCCAGCAGTTTGGAGACAGTCCACCTCTACGAGCAGTACTTC	CASSLETVHLYEQYF
TRBJ2-5	many	TRBV12-3/TRBV12-4	NA	TGTGCCAGCAGTTTTTCTAGCGCACAAGAGACCCAGTACTTC	CASSFSSAQETQYF
TRBJ2-5	many	TRBV2	TRBD2	TGTGCCAGCAGTCCAGAAAGGCGGGAGCAGTACTTC	CASSPERREQYF
TRBJ2-7	NA	TRBV9	TRBD1	TGTGCCAGCAGCGTAGGTACGACAGGGGGCTACGAGCAGTACTTC	CASSVGTTGGYEQYF
TRBJ2-5	many	TRBV24-1	NA	TGTGCCACCAGTCGGCCTTACGAAGAGACCCAGTACTTC	CATSRPYEETQYF
TRBJ2-7	NA	TRBV4-3	TRBD1	TGCGCCAGCAGCCAAGGGGACAGGGACCTGGAAGAGCAGTACTTC	CASSQGDRDLEEQYF
TRBJ2-5	many	TRBV12-3/TRBV12-4	TRBD2	TGTGCCAGCAGTGCGACTAGCGGGGAGACCCAGTACTTC	CASSATSGETQYF
TRBJ2-7	few	TRBV3-1	TRBD2	TGTGCCAGCAGCCCGTGGACTAGCGGGAGTGGAGAGCAGTACTTC	CASSPWTSGSGEQYF
TRBJ2-5	many	TRBV10-3	TRBD1	TGTGCCATCAGTGCCCTCGGGACAGTACAAGAGACCCAGTACTTC	CAISALGTVQETQYF
TRBJ1-5	many	TRBV9	NA	TGTGCCAGCAGCGTCGTACAGGGTAAAAATCAGCCCCAGCATTTT	CASSVVQGKNQPQHF
TRBJ2-3	many	TRBV4-3	TRBD1	TGCGCCAGCAGCCATCCTCGGACAGGGCTGGCCCCGCCGCGCACAGATACGCAGTATTTT	CASSHPRTGLAPPRTDTQYF
TRBJ2-1	NA	TRBV20-1	TRBD2	TGCAGTGCTAGAGATCTAAGCGGGGGGAATTACAATGAGCAGTTCTTC	CSARDLSGGNYNEQFF
TRBJ2-5	few	TRBV6-1	TRBD2	TGTGCCAGCAGTGAAGCGTTTGGCGGGAGGGAGACCCAGTACTTC	CASSEAFGGRETQYF
TRBJ2-3	many	TRBV29-1	NA	TGCAGCGTTGCTGCGTTTACCACAGATACGCAGTATTTT	CSVAAFTTDTQYF
TRBJ2-2	NA	TRBV29-1	NA	TGCAGCGTTGTCGGGGCCCAAAACACCGGGGAGCTGTTTTTT	CSVVGAQNTGELFF
TRBJ2-7	once	TRBV2	NA	TGTGCCAGCCGGACCTCACAACAGGGCGAGCAGTACTTC	CASRTSQQGEQYF
TRBJ2-1	NA	TRBV5-8	TRBD2	TGTGCCAGCAGCCAGGGACTAGCGGGAGGGGATGAGCAGTTCTTC	CASSQGLAGGDEQFF
TRBJ1-5	few	TRBV2	NA	TGTGCCAGCAGGAAGGGCAGAGAGAATCAGCCCCAGCATTTT	CASRKGRENQPQHF
TRBJ2-1	NA	TRBV4-1	TRBD2	TGCGCCAGCAGCCAAGATCGGACTAGTGTGGGTAATGAGCAGTTCTTC	CASSQDRTSVGNEQFF
TRBJ2-3	once	TRBV12-3/TRBV12-4	TRBD2	TGTGCCAGCAGTTCCCGACTAGCGGGAGCGGTAGATACGCAGTATTTT	CASSSRLAGAVDTQYF
TRBJ2-5	few	TRBV20-1	TRBD2	TGCAGTGCTAGAGATCCGGCGGGAGCGGGTGAGACCCAGTACTTC	CSARDPAGAGETQYF
TRBJ2-1	many	TRBV11-1	TRBD2	TGTGCCAGCAGCTCAATTGGGACTAGCGGTAGCTCCTACAATGAGCAGTTCTTC	CASSSIGTSGSSYNEQFF